This T cell receptor (beta chain) stems from a study of blood T cell repertoires in COVID-19. Study-level information: COVID-19 samples collected from the United States, Italy and Spain covered acute and convalescent phases.

This table comes from immunoSEQ multiplex PCR, and its TCRdb copy is limited to in-frame clones, with some not included. The data hold 200,000 to 300,000 clones, with approximately 90% observed a single time. CDR1 and CDR2 from the germline V gene are ENHRY and SYGVKD. Unmatched junction bases numbered 3, after V lost 0 bases and J lost 5 bases. There are 15 residues in the CDR3. The sequencing input was peripheral blood. The rearrangement uses TRBV10-3 and TRBJ1-4; 7 bases line up with TRBD1. The source of this sequence is a middle-aged woman with acute or convalescent COVID-19. The CDR3 DNA reads TGTGCCATCAGTGAGTCGAGGGGGCAGAATGAAAAACTGTTTTTT. Translating gives CAISESRGQNEKLFF.